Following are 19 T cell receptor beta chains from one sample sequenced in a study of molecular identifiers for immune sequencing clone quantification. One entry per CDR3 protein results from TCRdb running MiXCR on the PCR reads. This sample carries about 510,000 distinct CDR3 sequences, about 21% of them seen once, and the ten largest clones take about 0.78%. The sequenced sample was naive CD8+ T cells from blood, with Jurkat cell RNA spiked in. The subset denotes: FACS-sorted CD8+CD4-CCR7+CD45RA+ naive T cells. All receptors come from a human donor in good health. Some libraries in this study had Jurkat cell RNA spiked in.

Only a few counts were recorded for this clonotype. The CDR3 DNA reads TGTGCCAGCAGTTTGGGGGGCTGGACTAGCGGGGGGACTGCGTACAATGAGCAGTTCTTC. This encodes CASSLGGWTSGGTAYNEQFF. The V gene is TRBV12-3 or TRBV12-4, the J gene TRBJ2-1; TRBD2 aligns across 14 bases. The trim removed 3 bases at V and 4 bases at J, leaving 14 bases unmatched. CDR3 length: 20 amino acids.

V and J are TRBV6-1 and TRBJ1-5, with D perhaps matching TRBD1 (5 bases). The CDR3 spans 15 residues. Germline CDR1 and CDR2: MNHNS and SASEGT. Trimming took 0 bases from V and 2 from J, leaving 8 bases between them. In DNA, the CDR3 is TGTGCCAGCAGTGAAGCACCGGGGGGCAATCAGCCCCAGCATTTT. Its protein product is CASSEAPGGNQPQHF.

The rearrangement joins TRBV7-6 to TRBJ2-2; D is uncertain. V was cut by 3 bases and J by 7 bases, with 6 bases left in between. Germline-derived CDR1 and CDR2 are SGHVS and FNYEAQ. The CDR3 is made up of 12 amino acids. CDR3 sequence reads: CASSFEVGELFF. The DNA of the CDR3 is TGTGCCAGCAGCTTCGAGGTCGGGGAGCTGTTTTTT.

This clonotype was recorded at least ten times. CDR3 residues: CASNPQGALAVNTEAFF. DNA of the CDR3: TGTGCCAGCAACCCACAGGGGGCCCTGGCAGTGAACACTGAAGCTTTCTTT. The rearrangement links TRBV7-9 to TRBJ1-1, with 9 bases that match TRBD1. V was clipped by 7 bases and J by 0 bases; unmatched bases: 12. The CDR3 covers 17 residues. The germline CDR1 and CDR2 sequences are SEHNR and FQNEAQ (reference sequence). Based on the CDR3 plus reference TRBV7-9 and TRBJ1-1, the full variable domain is DTGVSQNPRHKITKRGQNVTFRCDPISEHNRLYWYRQTLGQGPEFLTYFQNEAQLEKSRLLSDRFSAERPKGSFSTLEIQRTEQGDSAMYLCASNPQGALAVNTEAFFGQGTRLTVV.

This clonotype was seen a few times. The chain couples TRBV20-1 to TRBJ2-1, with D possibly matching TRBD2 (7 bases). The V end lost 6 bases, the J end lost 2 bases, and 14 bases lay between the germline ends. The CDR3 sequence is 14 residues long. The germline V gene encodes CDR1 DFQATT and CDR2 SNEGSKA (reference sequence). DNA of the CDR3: TGCAGTGCCGTCTGGCGGGGGCCCTACAATGAGCAGTTCTTC. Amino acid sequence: CSAVWRGPYNEQFF.

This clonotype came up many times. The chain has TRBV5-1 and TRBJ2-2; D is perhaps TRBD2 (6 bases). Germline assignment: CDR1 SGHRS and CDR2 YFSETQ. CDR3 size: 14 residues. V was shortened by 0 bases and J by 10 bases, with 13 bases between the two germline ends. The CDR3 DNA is TGCGCCAGCAGCTTGGGCTCTCCGGGGGAGGAGCTGTTTTTT. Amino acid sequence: CASSLGSPGEELFF.

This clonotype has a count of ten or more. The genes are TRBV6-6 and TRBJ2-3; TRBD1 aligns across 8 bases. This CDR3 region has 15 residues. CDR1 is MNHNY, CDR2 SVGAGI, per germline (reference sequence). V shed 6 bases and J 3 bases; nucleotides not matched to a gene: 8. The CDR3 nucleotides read TGTGCCAGCAGCTGGGACAGGAGTACTACAGATACGCAGTATTTT. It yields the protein CASSWDRSTTDTQYF.

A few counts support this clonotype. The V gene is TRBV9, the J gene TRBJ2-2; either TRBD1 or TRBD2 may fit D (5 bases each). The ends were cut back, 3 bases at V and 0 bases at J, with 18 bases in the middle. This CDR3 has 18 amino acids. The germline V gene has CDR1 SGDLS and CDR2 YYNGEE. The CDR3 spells CASSAQGRKGPNTGELFF. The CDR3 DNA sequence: TGTGCCAGCAGCGCCCAAGGCCGCAAGGGACCGAACACCGGGGAGCTGTTTTTT.

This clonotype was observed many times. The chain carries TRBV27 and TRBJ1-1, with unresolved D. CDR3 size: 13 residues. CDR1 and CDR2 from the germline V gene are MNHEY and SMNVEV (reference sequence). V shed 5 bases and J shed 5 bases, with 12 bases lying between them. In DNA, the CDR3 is TGTGCCAGCAGTCCCTCGGCGGGGACTGAAGCTTTCTTT. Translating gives CASSPSAGTEAFF.

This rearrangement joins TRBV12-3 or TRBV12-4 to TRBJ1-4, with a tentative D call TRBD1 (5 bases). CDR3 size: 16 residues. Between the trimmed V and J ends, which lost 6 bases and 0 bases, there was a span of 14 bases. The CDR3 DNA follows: TGTGCCAGCAGCCCCTCTCGGGGGGCAACTAATGAAAAACTGTTTTTT. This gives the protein CASSPSRGATNEKLFF.

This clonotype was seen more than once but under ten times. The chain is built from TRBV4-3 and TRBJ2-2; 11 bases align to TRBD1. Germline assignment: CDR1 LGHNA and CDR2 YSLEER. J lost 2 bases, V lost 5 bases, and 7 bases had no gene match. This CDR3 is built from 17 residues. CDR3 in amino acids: CASSLDRGLGNTGELFF. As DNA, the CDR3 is TGCGCCAGCAGCTTGGACAGGGGGCTTGGTAACACCGGGGAGCTGTTTTTT.

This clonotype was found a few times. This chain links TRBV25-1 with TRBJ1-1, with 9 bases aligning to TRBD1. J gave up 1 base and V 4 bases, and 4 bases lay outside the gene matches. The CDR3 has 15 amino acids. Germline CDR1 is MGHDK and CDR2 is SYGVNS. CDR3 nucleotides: TGTGCCAGCAGTGCGCGGACAGGGGCGAACACTGAAGCTTTCTTT. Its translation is CASSARTGANTEAFF. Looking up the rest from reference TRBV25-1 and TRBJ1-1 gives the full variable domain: EADIYQTPRYLVIGTGKKITLECSQTMGHDKMYWYQQDPGMELHLIHYSYGVNSTEKGDLSSESTVSRIRTEHFPLTLESARPSHTSQYLCASSARTGANTEAFFGQGTRLTVV.

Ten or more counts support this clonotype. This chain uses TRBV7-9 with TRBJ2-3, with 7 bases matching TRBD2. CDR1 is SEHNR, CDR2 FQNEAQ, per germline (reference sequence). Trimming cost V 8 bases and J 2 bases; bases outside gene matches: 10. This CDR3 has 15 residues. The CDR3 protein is CASGQREVHTDTQYF. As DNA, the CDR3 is TGTGCCAGCGGTCAGCGGGAAGTTCACACAGATACGCAGTATTTT.

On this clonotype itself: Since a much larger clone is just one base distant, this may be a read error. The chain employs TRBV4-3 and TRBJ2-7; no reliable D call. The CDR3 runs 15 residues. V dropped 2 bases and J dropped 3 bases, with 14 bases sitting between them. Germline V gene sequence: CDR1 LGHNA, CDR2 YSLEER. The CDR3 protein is CASSQLAGPIYEQYF. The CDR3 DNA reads TGCGCCAGCAGCCAATTAGCCGGGCCGATCTACGAGCAGTACTTC.

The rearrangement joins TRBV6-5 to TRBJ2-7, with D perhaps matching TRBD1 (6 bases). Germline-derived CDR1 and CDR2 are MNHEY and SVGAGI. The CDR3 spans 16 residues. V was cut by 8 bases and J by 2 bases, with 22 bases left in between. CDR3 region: CASGSIPGQGAYEQYF. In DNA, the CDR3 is TGTGCCAGCGGCTCTATTCCGGGACAAGGGGCCTACGAGCAGTACTTC.

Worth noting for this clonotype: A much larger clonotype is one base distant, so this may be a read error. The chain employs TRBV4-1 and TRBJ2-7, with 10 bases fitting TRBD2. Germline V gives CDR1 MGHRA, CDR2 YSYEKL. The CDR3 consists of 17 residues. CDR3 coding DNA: TGCGCCAGCAGCCAAGATATGATAGCGGGGGGTCCCGGCGAGCAGTGCTTC. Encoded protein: CASSQDMIAGGPGEQCF.

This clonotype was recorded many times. CDR3 amino acids: CASSPLIMNTEAFF. CDR3 sequence (DNA): TGCGCCAGCAGCCCGCTCATAATGAACACTGAAGCTTTCTTT. This chain links TRBV4-3 with TRBJ1-1; D unresolved. The CDR3 length is 14 residues. The V end lost 4 bases, the J end lost 0 bases, and 9 bases lay between the germline ends. Germline CDR1 LGHNA, CDR2 YSLEER.

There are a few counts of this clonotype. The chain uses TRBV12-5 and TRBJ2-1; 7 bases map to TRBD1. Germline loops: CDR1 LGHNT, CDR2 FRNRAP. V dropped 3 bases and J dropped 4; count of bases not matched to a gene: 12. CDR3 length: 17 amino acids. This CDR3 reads CASGFNPRQGPYNEQFF. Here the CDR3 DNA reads TGTGCTAGTGGTTTCAACCCTAGACAGGGCCCTTACAATGAGCAGTTCTTC.

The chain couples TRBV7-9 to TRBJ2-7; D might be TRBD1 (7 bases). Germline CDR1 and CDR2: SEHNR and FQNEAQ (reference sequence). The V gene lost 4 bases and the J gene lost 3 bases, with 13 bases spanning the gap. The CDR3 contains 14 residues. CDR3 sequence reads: CASSSTGTGYEQYF. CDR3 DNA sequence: TGTGCCAGCAGCTCGACAGGGACTGGCTACGAGCAGTACTTC. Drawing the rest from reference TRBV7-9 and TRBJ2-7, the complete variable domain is DTGVSQNPRHKITKRGQNVTFRCDPISEHNRLYWYRQTLGQGPEFLTYFQNEAQLEKSRLLSDRFSAERPKGSFSTLEIQRTEQGDSAMYLCASSSTGTGYEQYFGPGTRLTVT.